Below, 20 T cell receptor beta chains from the same sample are listed, as sequenced in a study of blood T cells in healthy people across ages. The authors ran a second PCR of roughly 6 to 12 cycles using a sample-barcoded 5' primer and a J-beta primer mix. TCRdb re-analysed the 5' RACE reads in MiXCR, keeping a single row per CDR3 protein. The data show around 780,000 distinct CDR3 sequences, with roughly 24% seen just once and roughly 3.1% held by the top ten. A further study also used this sample, focusing on T cells of mothers and their children.

The sample comprised blood. These receptors were collected from a boy aged 5 to 17 in good health.

This clonotype has ten or more counts. The chain joins TRBV9 to TRBJ2-7; no clear D. Germline values: CDR1 SGDLS, CDR2 YYNGEE. The CDR3 covers 14 residues. Trimming removed 0 bases from V and 0 bases from J, with 7 bases in between. CDR3 bases: TGTGCCAGCAGCGTAGATCCGAGCTCCTACGAGCAGTACTTC. Its translation is CASSVDPSSYEQYF.

This clonotype appeared once. CDR3 DNA: TGCGCCAGCAGCCAAGGACCCCGGGGGGGCTCCTACAATGAGCAGTTCTTC. It codes for CASSQGPRGGSYNEQFF. The J gene is TRBJ2-1, the V gene TRBV5-1; 8 bases fit TRBD2. From germline, CDR1 is SGHRS and CDR2 YFSETQ. The J segment lost 0 bases and the V segment lost 4 bases, leaving 9 bases of the junction unmatched. The CDR3 has 17 amino acids.

The rearrangement joins TRBV20-1 to TRBJ1-4; D is undetermined. V was clipped by 5 bases and J by 0 bases, with 16 bases between them. Germline V gene lookup returns CDR1 DFQATT and CDR2 SNEGSKA (reference sequence). There are 16 residues in the CDR3. The chain's CDR3 is CSALRRKDATNEKLFF. As DNA, the CDR3 is TGCAGTGCTTTAAGACGGAAAGACGCAACTAATGAAAAACTGTTTTTT.

The gene calls are TRBV24-1 and TRBJ2-5; weak D call: TRBD2 (5 bases). Germline CDR1 reads KGHDR; CDR2 reads SFDVKD. CDR3 length: 16 residues. V lost 4 bases to trimming and J lost 11 bases, with 25 bases between them. In DNA, the CDR3 is TGTGCCACCAGTGACTCCTGGGCAGGCGGACGGGGAGCTCAGTACTTC. Translating gives CATSDSWAGGRGAQYF.

The chain links TRBV15 to TRBJ2-3; 9 bases are shared with TRBD2. Trimming took 1 base from V and 0 from J; bases not matched to a gene: 2. The CDR3 length is 16 residues. CDR1 and CDR2 from the germline V gene are LNHNV and YYDKDF (reference sequence). Written as DNA, the CDR3 is TGTGCCACCAGCAGAGGACTAGCGGAGAGCACAGATACGCAGTATTTT. This gives the protein CATSRGLAESTDTQYF. The whole variable domain, remainder taken from reference TRBV15 and TRBJ2-3, is DAMVIQNPRYQVTQFGKPVTLSCSQTLNHNVMYWYQQKSSQAPKLLFHYYDKDFNNEADTPDNFQSRRPNTSFCFLDIRSPGLGDTAMYLCATSRGLAESTDTQYFGPGTRLTVL.

This clonotype came up a few times. The chain links TRBV20-1 to TRBJ2-3; D remains unclear. Germline-derived CDR1 and CDR2 are DFQATT and SNEGSKA (reference sequence). The CDR3 runs 12 residues. With 0 bases removed from V and 4 bases from J, the gap between germline ends came to 5 bases. The CDR3 loop is CSARDTPDTQYF. The CDR3 DNA is TGCAGTGCTAGAGATACTCCAGATACGCAGTATTTT.

This clonotype showed up just a few times. The chain is built from TRBV7-9 and TRBJ2-2; no definite D call. The CDR3 runs 13 residues. From germline, CDR1 is SEHNR and CDR2 FQNEAQ (reference sequence). The ends were cut back, 5 bases at V and 4 bases at J, with 8 bases in the middle. CDR3 nucleotide sequence: TGTGCCAGCAGCCCTAAGATCACCGGGGAGCTGTTTTTT. It encodes CASSPKITGELFF.

This clonotype was detected only a few times. This chain connects TRBV20-1 to TRBJ1-4; no firm D call. Germline lookup yields CDR1 DFQATT and CDR2 SNEGSKA (reference sequence). The CDR3 has 12 amino acids. The CDR3: CSLQGGDEKLFF. CDR3 DNA sequence: TGCAGCCTACAAGGAGGTGATGAAAAACTGTTTTTT.

The chain is built from TRBV4-1 and TRBJ2-7, with TRBD1 identical over 7 bases. Trimming removed 3 bases from V and 6 bases from J; junction bases left unmatched: 11. Germline V gives CDR1 MGHRA, CDR2 YSYEKL. The CDR3 runs 15 residues. CDR3 in DNA: TGCGCCAGCAGCCATGTTAGACAGGGCGCGCCCGAGCAGTACTTC. It yields the protein CASSHVRQGAPEQYF.

The chain joins TRBV13 to TRBJ1-5; 8 bases are a match to TRBD1. V was pared by 5 bases and J by 3 bases, with 9 bases of the junction left unmatched. This CDR3 region has 16 residues. Germline CDR1 and CDR2: PRHDT and FYEKMQ (reference sequence). CDR3 DNA: TGTGCCAGCAGCGCGTCCTCAGGGGGCCCCAATCAGCCCCAGCATTTT. It specifies CASSASSGGPNQPQHF.

The V and J genes are TRBV7-9 and TRBJ2-5, with D hard to call. TRBJ2-1 matches the DNA end more closely, so the J call is doubtful. This CDR3 is 13 amino acids long. Germline CDR1 is SEHNR and CDR2 is FQNEAQ (reference sequence). CDR3 residues: CASSFPIDGEQFF. The DNA of the CDR3 is TGTGCCAGCAGCTTCCCCATCGACGGTGAGCAGTTCTTC.

This clonotype appeared a few times. The chain recombines TRBV7-6 with TRBJ2-2, with unresolved D. The CDR3 loop spans 16 amino acids. The V gene lost 1 base and the J gene lost 4 bases, with 13 bases spanning the gap. Germline CDR1 SGHVS, CDR2 FNYEAQ. DNA of the CDR3: TGTGCCAGCAGCTTAGTCCAAGGACCGAGCACCGGGGAGCTGTTTTTT. Amino acids: CASSLVQGPSTGELFF. Full variable domain (missing parts from reference TRBV7-6 and TRBJ2-2): GAGVSQSPRYKVTKRGQDVALRCDPISGHVSLYWYRQALGQGPEFLTYFNYEAQQDKSGLPNDRFSAERPEGSISTLTIQRTEQRDSAMYRCASSLVQGPSTGELFFGEGSRLTVL.

This sequence joins TRBV15 and TRBJ1-4, with D perhaps TRBD1 (6 bases). This CDR3 comprises 14 residues. Trimming removed 8 bases from V and 7 bases from J, with 17 bases in between. Per germline, CDR1 LNHNV and CDR2 YYDKDF (reference sequence). The CDR3 DNA reads TGTGCCACCGCGAGCGGGGGCTGGGCTGAAAAACTGTTTTTT. Its protein product is CATASGGWAEKLFF.

The rearrangement links TRBV27 to TRBJ2-5, with a tentative D call TRBD1 (6 bases). The J call is uncertain, as TRBJ2-1 better fits the DNA end. This CDR3 contains 14 residues. Germline V lookup: CDR1 MNHEY, CDR2 SMNVEV (reference sequence). CDR3 amino acids: CASSLGADYNEQFF. CDR3 nucleotide sequence: TGTGCCAGCAGTTTGGGGGCCGACTACAATGAGCAGTTCTTC.

The table lists this clonotype with a few counts. The CDR3 DNA is TGCGCCAGCAGCCAAGCCAGGGTAAATGGGGCCAACGTCCTGACTTTC. The encoded protein is CASSQARVNGANVLTF. The V call is TRBV4-1, the J call TRBJ2-6, with D possibly TRBD1 on 5 matching bases. The CDR3 runs to 16 residues. Germline V gene lookup returns CDR1 MGHRA and CDR2 YSYEKL. The V end lost 1 base, the J end lost 3 bases, and 10 bases lay between the germline ends.

This clonotype was counted only a few times. The rearrangement links TRBV12-3 or TRBV12-4 to TRBJ2-2; 7 positions agree with TRBD2. With 3 bases clipped from V and 4 bases from J, the junction kept 5 bases outside the gene matches. CDR3 length: 15 amino acids. The CDR3 nucleotides are TGTGCCAGCAGTTTGGGGGGGAGAAGCACCGGGGAGCTGTTTTTT. Translating gives CASSLGGRSTGELFF.

This clonotype has a handful of counts. V is TRBV20-1 and J is TRBJ2-5, with TRBD2 matching over 11 bases. CDR3 size: 18 residues. V shed 2 bases and J 2 bases; nucleotides not matched to a gene: 13. Germline lookup yields CDR1 DFQATT and CDR2 SNEGSKA (reference sequence). For the CDR3, the DNA is TGCAGTGCTAGACGCACAGCCGGGACTAGCGGAGGGCAAGAGACCCAGTACTTC. This translates into CSARRTAGTSGGQETQYF.

The genes are TRBV21-1 and TRBJ2-5; no check of the table's D call, TRBD1, against the DNA was made. TRBV21-1 is shown as a pseudogene. The CDR3 is 17 amino acids. The CDR3 region has the DNA TGTGCCAGCAGCAAAGAGGTGGGCGGGGGAGTTCAAGAGACCCAGTACTTC. This gives the protein CASSKEVGGGVQETQYF.

The chain has TRBV28 and TRBJ2-2; 9 bases line up with TRBD1. V shed 5 bases and J 0 bases; nucleotides not matched to a gene: 4. Germline loops: CDR1 MDHEN, CDR2 SYDVKM. The CDR3 runs 16 residues. The CDR3 DNA follows: TGTGCCAGCAGTAAGACAGGGGGAACGAACACCGGGGAGCTGTTTTTT. Protein product: CASSKTGGTNTGELFF.

V usage is TRBV6-2 or TRBV6-3 and J usage is TRBJ2-4, with 11 bases matching TRBD2. The ends lost 8 bases at V and 6 bases at J; junction bases unmatched: 6. The CDR3 is 14 amino acids. The germline V gene encodes CDR1 MNHEY and CDR2 SVGEGT. CDR3 bases: TGTGCCAGCGGTTCCGGGACTAGCGGAAACATTCAGTACTTC. Its protein is CASGSGTSGNIQYF.